These T cell receptor beta chains were read from a single sample in a study of human T cells and chemical hapten exposure. TCRdb redid the calling of the RACE reads with MiXCR, one entry per CDR3 protein. This sample has 250,000 or so distinct CDR3 sequences, with 7.5% to 8% found just once. The sequencing used whole blood, collected in connection with sensitization to the hapten diphenylcyclopropenone (DPC). Source of these receptors: a man aged 18 to 30 with alopecia areata. Some clones in this sample may be carry-over from other donors' samples. Each CDR3 is given with its conserved first and last residue. Fields, in order: J gene, V gene, clone size, D gene, CDR3 DNA, CDR3 protein. D genes are given only for firm matches. The size entry is marked missing in some rows and otherwise reads once, few, many or a size class.

TRBJ2-3,TRBV6-2/TRBV6-3,many,-,TGTGCCAGCAGTTACGAGGCGGCGGGGTCTGATACGCAGTATTTT,CASSYEAAGSDTQYF
TRBJ1-2,TRBV6-2/TRBV6-3,-,TRBD1,TGTGCCAGCAGTTACTCGACAGGGCCCTATGGCTACACCTTC,CASSYSTGPYGYTF
TRBJ2-1,TRBV7-2,-,-,TGTGCCAGCAGCTTTGAGAGGGGTCGGTACAATGAGCAGTTCTTC,CASSFERGRYNEQFF
TRBJ2-5,TRBV7-3,few,TRBD1,TGTGCCAGCAGCCGGGGGCAGGGGGCCCAAGAGACCCAGTACTTC,CASSRGQGAQETQYF
TRBJ2-3,TRBV7-3,-,TRBD1,TGTGCCTGCAGCTTACAGGGGGGCCTCGCAGATACGCAGTATTTT,CACSLQGGLADTQYF
TRBJ2-5,TRBV5-6,-,-,TGTGCCAGCAGCTTGTTGGGTAGCGGCCCCCTGGGAGAAGAGACCCAGTACTTC,CASSLLGSGPLGEETQYF
TRBJ1-3,TRBV28,many,-,TGTGCCAGCAGGACAGGAAGGACTGGAAACACCATATATTTT,CASRTGRTGNTIYF
TRBJ1-6,TRBV14,few,-,TGTGCCAGCAGCCAAGTGGGCACCGGGATGGATTCACCCCTCCACTTT,CASSQVGTGMDSPLHF
TRBJ1-2,TRBV10-3,many,TRBD1,TGTGCCATGTCCGGGACAGGTGATTATGGCTACACCTTC,CAMSGTGDYGYTF
TRBJ2-1,TRBV20-1,-,-,TGCAGTGCTATCTTGCACAGCTCCTACAATGAGCAGTTCTTC,CSAILHSSYNEQFF
TRBJ1-1,TRBV7-9,-,-,TGTGCCAGCAGCTTAAACAGGGTGAACACTGAAGCTTTCTTT,CASSLNRVNTEAFF